This is a list of T cell receptor beta chains from one sample in a study of cytomegalovirus exposure and HLA in healthy donors. This table comes from immunoSEQ multiplex PCR, and its TCRdb copy is limited to in-frame clones, with some not included. The table includes 150,000 to 200,000 clones, roughly four fifths detected once. The sequenced material came from PBMCs. These receptor sequences come from a man aged 50 to 59 in good health and CMV-seropositive. The CDR3 runs from the conserved cysteine through the conserved F or W. A D gene is named only where the DNA matches it firmly. Clone size is shown for a subset of rows, as once, few, many or a class of expanded clone.

v_gene	abundance	j_gene	d_gene	CDR3nt	CDR3aa
TRBV15	.	TRBJ1-2	.	TGTGCCACCAGCAGAGAAGTACGGGATGGCTACACCTTC	CATSREVRDGYTF
TRBV11-2	few	TRBJ2-2	.	TGTGCCAGCAGCTTCGGGACAACCAACACCGGGGAGCTGTTTTTT	CASSFGTTNTGELFF
TRBV11-2	.	TRBJ1-6	.	TGTGCCAGCAGCGAGCGGGGGGACCTTGATTCACCCCTCCACTTT	CASSERGDLDSPLHF
TRBV9	once	TRBJ2-3	.	TGTGCCAGCAGCGTAGTGGCTAGCGGCACAGATACGCAGTATTTT	CASSVVASGTDTQYF
TRBV2	.	TRBJ2-7	TRBD2	TGTGCCAGCAGTGGGGGACTAGCGGATACATACGAGCAGTACTTC	CASSGGLADTYEQYF
TRBV7-9	.	TRBJ1-4	TRBD1	TGTGCCAGCAGCGAGGTCTTCGAAGGCAGGGGGTCCCGCAATGAAAAACTGTTTTTT	CASSEVFEGRGSRNEKLFF
TRBV18	.	TRBJ2-3	TRBD1	TGTGCCAGCTCACCCCAGCCCTCTACCCAGGGGGCGAGAGATACGCAGTATTTT	CASSPQPSTQGARDTQYF
TRBV18	.	TRBJ2-2	TRBD2	TGTGCCAGCTCACCACAGCGGGAGGCCCCTAACACCGGGGAGCTGTTTTTT	CASSPQREAPNTGELFF
TRBV5-5	.	TRBJ2-7	.	TGTGCCAGCAGCTTGGCTGCGGCTGGCTACGAGCAGTACTTC	CASSLAAAGYEQYF
TRBV27	.	TRBJ2-1	TRBD2	TGTGCCAGCAGTAGAAACAGAGCCGGGACTAGCCCCAATGAGCAGTTCTTC	CASSRNRAGTSPNEQFF
TRBV5-1	.	TRBJ2-2	TRBD2	TGCGCCAGCAGCTTGGATCGCGGGGGGGCCAGCGGGGAGCTGTTTTTT	CASSLDRGGASGELFF
TRBV27	.	TRBJ1-1	.	TGTGCCAGCAGTTTTTGGGGAGCCGGGACAAGCAACACTGAAGCTTTCTTT	CASSFWGAGTSNTEAFF
TRBV2	.	TRBJ1-2	TRBD1	TGTGCCAGCAGCCGGACAGGGTCACACTATGGCTACACCTTC	CASSRTGSHYGYTF
TRBV7-9	.	TRBJ1-1	.	TGTGCCAGCAGACTACCGGGAGGATGGCGAACTGAAGCTTTCTTT	CASRLPGGWRTEAFF
TRBV6-5	.	TRBJ2-1	TRBD2	TGTGCCAGCAGTTACATCACCGGGACTAGCGCAAATGAGCAGTTCTTC	CASSYITGTSANEQFF
TRBV4-2	.	TRBJ2-5	.	TGTGCCAGCAGCCAAGTTCGCAACAGCCAAGAGACCCAGTACTTC	CASSQVRNSQETQYF
TRBV7-9	.	TRBJ2-1	TRBD1	TGTGCCAGCAGCTTTACAGGGGCGACTGAGCAGTTCTTC	CASSFTGATEQFF
TRBV5-4	.	TRBJ2-7	TRBD1	TGTGCCAGCAGCTCCGGGACAGCCTACGAGCAGTACTTC	CASSSGTAYEQYF
TRBV14	.	TRBJ2-7	TRBD2	TGTGCCAGCAGCCAAGGAGCGGGGTACTCCTACGAGCAGTACTTC	CASSQGAGYSYEQYF
TRBV5-1	once	TRBJ2-1	TRBD2	TGCGCCAGCAGCTTCCGGACTAGGGATTACAATGAGCAGTTCTTC	CASSFRTRDYNEQFF
TRBV15	.	TRBJ2-3	.	TGTGCCACCAGCAGAGATTTGCTAGCTGTAAGCACAGATACGCAGTATTTT	CATSRDLLAVSTDTQYF
TRBV14	.	TRBJ2-1	.	TGTGCCAGCAGCCAAGGTAGGACTAATGAGCAGTTCTTC	CASSQGRTNEQFF
TRBV7-2	.	TRBJ1-3	TRBD1	TGTGCCAGCAGCTTAGCCGGGACAGGGACTGGAAACACCATATATTTT	CASSLAGTGTGNTIYF
TRBV10-2	.	TRBJ1-2	TRBD1	TGCGCCAGCAGCTACACAGGGACAGCTCTCGGTGCTACACCTTACACCTTC	CASSYTGTALGATPYTF
TRBV5-1	.	TRBJ2-5	.	TGCGCCAGCCGACCGGGGGAGCAAGAGACCCAGTACTTC	CASRPGEQETQYF
TRBV9	.	TRBJ2-1	TRBD2	TGTGCCAGCAGCAATAGCGGGGGGTTCTACAATGAGCAGTTCTTC	CASSNSGGFYNEQFF
TRBV15	few	TRBJ2-1	TRBD1	TGTGCCACCTCAGCCCACCAACAGGGGAGTAACAATGAGCAGTTCTTC	CATSAHQQGSNNEQFF
TRBV7-2	few	TRBJ2-2	.	TGTGCCAGCAGCAGCGACACCGGGGAGCTGTTTTTT	CASSSDTGELFF
TRBV2	.	TRBJ1-5	TRBD1	TGTGCCAGCAGTGAAGACAGGGGAAGAAGTCAGCCCCAGCATTTT	CASSEDRGRSQPQHF
TRBV10-2	.	TRBJ2-1	TRBD2	TGCGCCAGCAGGGCCGGGACTAGCAGTTCGTTCTTC	CASRAGTSSSFF
TRBV19	.	TRBJ2-7	TRBD1	TGTGCCAGTAGTATGAGGGGACAGAGCTCCTACGAGCAGTACTTC	CASSMRGQSSYEQYF
TRBV4-3	once	TRBJ1-5	.	TGCGCCAGCAGCTATCACAGGGAGAGCAATCAGCCCCAGCATTTT	CASSYHRESNQPQHF
TRBV2	.	TRBJ2-5	TRBD2	TGTGCCAGCAGTGGGGGACTAGCGGCAGAGACCCAGTACTTC	CASSGGLAAETQYF
TRBV4-1	.	TRBJ2-1	TRBD2	TGCGCCAGCAGCCTGAGATTTGGACTAGCGGACTCCTACAATGAGCAGTTCTTC	CASSLRFGLADSYNEQFF
TRBV5-5	once	TRBJ1-3	.	TGTGCCAGCAGCTCCGGGACACACTCTGGAAACACCATATATTTT	CASSSGTHSGNTIYF
TRBV21-1	few	TRBJ1-5	.	TGTGCCAGCAGCAAAGAGAGACTGGGGGAGGGCGGCAATCAGCCCCAGCATTTT	CASSKERLGEGGNQPQHF
TRBV5-4	.	TRBJ2-5	TRBD2	TGTGCCAGCAGCTTGGGACTAGCGGGTCAAGAGACCCAGTACTTC	CASSLGLAGQETQYF
TRBV5-1	once	TRBJ1-1	TRBD1	TGCGCCAGCACGGGACAGGGGAGAACTGAAGCTTTCTTT	CASTGQGRTEAFF
TRBV5-1	.	TRBJ2-5	.	TGCGCCAGCAGCTTGGTGGTTATTGGGCTCAGTCGGGAGACCCAGTACTTC	CASSLVVIGLSRETQYF
TRBV23-1	.	TRBJ1-1	.	TGCGCCAGCAGTCAATCGGAGCAGGGCACTGAAGCTTTCTTT	CASSQSEQGTEAFF
TRBV6-5	.	TRBJ1-6	.	TGTGCCAGCAGTTACTCACCCGAGAGCGATAATTCACCCCTCCACTTT	CASSYSPESDNSPLHF
TRBV10-3	.	TRBJ1-3	.	TGTGCCACCGGGGCTGGAAACACCATATATTTT	CATGAGNTIYF
TRBV29-1	.	TRBJ2-6	TRBD2	TGCAGCGCGGGGGGAGATAGCTCTGGGGCCAACGTCCTGACTTTC	CSAGGDSSGANVLTF
TRBV18	.	TRBJ2-3	TRBD2	TGTGCCAGCTCACCACCTTTGGCTAGCGGGGTAGAAACAGATACGCAGTATTTT	CASSPPLASGVETDTQYF
TRBV28	.	TRBJ1-2	TRBD1	TGTGCCAGCAGGGTAGGGACAGACTATGGCTACACCTTC	CASRVGTDYGYTF
TRBV9	once	TRBJ2-3	TRBD2	TGTGCCAGCAGCGTGACAGGTCTAGCGGGGGGGCAAGATACGCAGTATTTT	CASSVTGLAGGQDTQYF
TRBV6-5	once	TRBJ1-2	TRBD1	TGTGCCATCAAGGGACAGGGATCTGGCTACACCTTC	CAIKGQGSGYTF
TRBV23-1	.	TRBJ2-7	TRBD1	TGCGCCAGCAGTACCTGGACAGGGAGAATTTTTCACGAGCAGTACTTC	CASSTWTGRIFHEQYF
TRBV27	.	TRBJ2-3	TRBD2	TGTGCCAGCAGTTTTTTCCGGCAGGTCCCTAGCGGACTCACAGATACGCAGTATTTT	CASSFFRQVPSGLTDTQYF
TRBV7-3	.	TRBJ2-3	TRBD2	TGTGCCAGCAGCCGGGGGGGCCAGGCAGATACGCAGTATTTT	CASSRGGQADTQYF
TRBV7-9	.	TRBJ2-1	TRBD1	TGTGCCAGCAGCTCCCCGGACAGGGATTGGCGTGAGCAGTTCTTC	CASSSPDRDWREQFF
TRBV11-2	.	TRBJ2-7	TRBD2	TGTGCCAGCAGCTTAGATGGGGGGGGCGAGCAGTACTTC	CASSLDGGGEQYF
TRBV6-5	.	TRBJ2-7	.	TGTGCCAGCAGAACCGGGGCAGGGGTCTACGAGCAGTACTTC	CASRTGAGVYEQYF